This TCR beta chain was profiled in a study of blood T cell repertoires in COVID-19 (dated by TCRdb to about 2020). Turning to the overall study: Samples from collaborators originated in the United States, Italy and Spain and spanned both the acute and convalescent phases of COVID-19. The repertoires were released in a freely available public database meant as a resource for research on the immune response to SARS-CoV-2. The material from the prospective study consisted of cDNA or gDNA derived from T cells, B-cell-depleted T cells, or PBMCs. The sample metadata nearly always contained a de-identified subject ID, COVID-19 status, age in years and sex. Where available, HLA class I and class II types were obtained from metadata supplied by the sample provider rather than from assay-based typing. The samples were drawn from two sources: the first 160 participants of the ongoing ImmuneRACE study, and approximately 1,300 subjects contributed by 6 global collaborators. The dataset comprised deeply sampled blood TCRbeta repertoires from subjects exposed to, actively infected with, or recovered from COVID-19.

On the study overall, not on this receptor specifically: The amount of clinical and demographic metadata varied by source and participant and was provided uncurated.

A remark on this clone: Its antigen is currently not known. No base-level quality is on record; no much larger clone is a single base apart.

TCRbeta CDR3 regions were amplified from genomic DNA using the immunoSEQ Assay, a bias-controlled multiplex PCR. As for how the authors treated the data: The number of nucleated cells in each sample was estimated by amplification of reference gene primers within the assay. To quantify the absolute abundance of each unique TCRbeta CDR3 rearrangement, sequence reads were collapsed and filtered. Productive Simpson clonality was computed per sample as the square root of Simpson's diversity index over productive rearrangements. TCRdb provides this immuneACCESS table in a form limited to in-frame rearrangements. Some clones are lacking; in checked studies, under half of them reflect an unresolved V gene, and why the rest are absent is not known. V and J calls and clone size follow that table, whereas D and trimming were derived from the DNA. The sample table shows approximately 100,000 clones, and approximately 90% are seen once. The top ten constitute about 4% of the sample.

At one collaborating source in Seattle, patients were enrolled during active infection and were followed longitudinally through the course of disease. Whole blood was collected in K2EDTA tubes by collaborating institutions according to the institutions' own protocols. For TCRbeta analysis, collaborator samples were shipped as frozen whole blood, as isolated PBMCs, or as DNA extracted from either sample type. Via the germline V gene, CDR1 is SGDLS and CDR2 YYNGEE. The CDR3 has 13 amino acids, counting the end cysteine and phenylalanine. Of the read, only the CDR3 DNA is kept; its 39 bases are in frame from base 1. V is cut by 5 bases and J by 1 base, and the space between the germline ends is 10 bases.

This sequence uses TRBV9 and TRBJ2-7; a tentative D call is TRBD1 (6 bases match). This clonotype originated in a human donor with COVID-19, enrolled during active disease. The donor label of this sample is uncertain. The material sequenced was peripheral blood. CDR3 loop: CASRRTGSYEQYF. The DNA sequence follows: TGTGCCAGCAGACGAACAGGGTCCTACGAGCAGTACTTC.